The 22 T cell receptor beta chains below all came from one sample that was sequenced in a study of cytomegalovirus exposure and HLA in healthy donors. Primers included in the PCR were 60 Vbeta and 13 Jbeta primers. Only in-frame clones appear in the TCRdb table, and some are missing; sequencing was by immunoSEQ multiplex PCR. The data hold about 120,000 clones, with over 80% observed a single time. The sample taken for sequencing was PBMCs. These receptors were obtained from a man aged 50-60 years in good health and CMV-seronegative.

J is TRBJ2-5 and V is TRBV15; no firm D call. Germline CDR1 is LNHNV and CDR2 is YYDKDF (reference sequence). The V gene lost 0 bases and the J gene lost 5 bases, with 7 bases spanning the gap. The CDR3 contains 13 residues. This CDR3 reads CATSRDPSETQYF. Here the CDR3 DNA reads TGTGCCACCAGCAGAGATCCTTCGGAGACCCAGTACTTC. Together with reference TRBV15 and TRBJ2-5, the CDR3 gives the full variable domain: DAMVIQNPRYQVTQFGKPVTLSCSQTLNHNVMYWYQQKSSQAPKLLFHYYDKDFNNEADTPDNFQSRRPNTSFCFLDIRSPGLGDTAMYLCATSRDPSETQYFGPGTRLLVL.

The chain has TRBV6-6 and TRBJ1-4, with D perhaps TRBD1 (5 bases). Germline V gene data show CDR1 as MNHNY and CDR2 as SVGAGI (reference sequence). The CDR3 extends over 14 amino acids. V lost 4 bases to trimming and J lost 7 bases, with 13 bases between them. The CDR3 region is CASSFRLGGEKLFF. The CDR3 DNA reads as TGTGCCAGCAGTTTCCGACTCGGGGGTGAAAAACTGTTTTTT.

The gene calls are TRBV28 and TRBJ2-3; 9 bases map to TRBD2. CDR3 size: 15 residues. The trim removed 5 bases at V and 2 bases at J, leaving 5 bases unmatched. Germline V lookup: CDR1 MDHEN, CDR2 SYDVKM. In nucleotides, the CDR3 is TGTGCCAGCAGTCCCCCGGGACTAGCCACAGATACGCAGTATTTT. Encoded protein: CASSPPGLATDTQYF.

The chain combines TRBV25-1 with TRBJ2-5; 8 positions match TRBD1. With V trimmed by 3 bases and J by 4 bases, 7 bases remained unmatched. This CDR3 is built from 15 residues. The germline V gene has CDR1 MGHDK and CDR2 SYGVNS. The DNA for the CDR3 is TGTGCCAGCAGTGAGACAGGGGCCAGGGGAGAGACCCAGTACTTC. Protein product: CASSETGARGETQYF.

The table lists this clone with a count of one. The J gene is TRBJ2-5, the V gene TRBV29-1; 8 bases fit TRBD1. Germline V gene lookup returns CDR1 SQVTM and CDR2 ANQGSEA. V gave up 7 bases and J gave up 2 bases; unmatched junction bases: 6. The CDR3 is 13 residues long. Here the CDR3 DNA reads TGCAGCGGCCTTGGACAGGGACAAGAGACCCAGTACTTC. Amino acid sequence: CSGLGQGQETQYF. The full variable domain, in which reference TRBV29-1 and TRBJ2-5 provide the parts outside the CDR3, is SAVISQKPSRDICQRGTSLTIQCQVDSQVTMMFWYRQQPGQSLTLIATANQGSEATYESGFVIDKFPISRPNLTFSTLTVSNMSPEDSSIYLCSGLGQGQETQYFGPGTRLLVL.

This clone has just a few counts. This chain uses TRBV7-6 with TRBJ2-2; D is unclear. The length of the CDR3 is 14 residues. V dropped 0 bases and J dropped 6 bases, with 8 bases sitting between them. Per germline, CDR1 SGHVS and CDR2 FNYEAQ. Here the CDR3 DNA reads TGTGCCAGCAGCTTAGCCTCGGTTGCCGGGGAGCTGTTTTTT. Translation gives CASSLASVAGELFF.

As DNA, the CDR3 is TGTGCCAGCAGCTCGGACGGGAGGGCCAGAGAGACCCAGTACTTC. The encoded protein is CASSSDGRARETQYF. The chain employs TRBV7-9 and TRBJ2-5; 8 bases map to TRBD2. Unmatched junction bases numbered 8, after V lost 4 bases and J lost 4 bases. Germline CDR1 is SEHNR and CDR2 is FQNEAQ (reference sequence). CDR3 size: 15 residues.

The V call is TRBV10-1, the J call TRBJ2-1; TRBD2 aligns across 7 bases. CDR1 and CDR2 (germline): WNHNN, SYGVQD (reference sequence). This CDR3 has 15 amino acids. V lost 5 bases and J lost 3; bases outside the gene matches: 7. CDR3 region: CASSRVSGVYNEQFF. For the CDR3, the DNA is TGCGCCAGCAGTAGGGTCAGCGGGGTCTACAATGAGCAGTTCTTC.

This chain links TRBV7-2 with TRBJ1-2; 8 positions match TRBD1. The germline V gene encodes CDR1 SGHTA and CDR2 FQGNSA. V shed 5 bases, J shed 7 bases, and the junction held 12 bases outside the gene matches. The length of the CDR3 is 15 residues. The CDR3 spells CASSESGQGAGGYTF. The CDR3, as DNA: TGTGCCAGCAGCGAAAGCGGCCAGGGGGCCGGTGGCTACACCTTC.

This rearrangement joins TRBV5-1 to TRBJ2-5; 11 bases are a match to TRBD1. The CDR3 loop spans 16 amino acids. Looked up from germline, CDR1 is SGHRS and CDR2 is YFSETQ. The V segment lost 0 bases and the J segment 4 bases; nucleotides outside the gene matches: 5. Written as DNA, the CDR3 is TGCGCCAGCAGCTTGGCGCGGACAGGGGGCTTAGAGACCCAGTACTTC. Encoded protein: CASSLARTGGLETQYF.

In its sample, this clone was seen once. The chain carries TRBV5-1 and TRBJ2-4; 10 nucleotides match TRBD2. Germline V gene sequence: CDR1 SGHRS, CDR2 YFSETQ. The junction had 8 bases not matched to a gene; V was cut back by 2 bases and J by 0 bases. The CDR3 loop spans 18 amino acids. CDR3: CASSFGLAGALAKNIQYF. In DNA, the CDR3 is TGCGCCAGCAGCTTCGGGCTAGCGGGGGCCCTAGCCAAAAACATTCAGTACTTC.

The chain recombines TRBV19 with TRBJ1-6; 7 bases agree with TRBD1. There are 19 residues in the CDR3. Germline assignment: CDR1 LNHDA and CDR2 SQIVND (reference sequence). Trimming took 2 bases from V and 5 from J; bases not matched to a gene: 15. CDR3 region: CASSIFVPIPGQDNSPLHF. The DNA of the CDR3 is TGTGCCAGTAGTATATTTGTACCCATCCCCGGACAGGATAATTCACCCCTCCACTTT.

The chain uses TRBV6-1 and TRBJ1-2, with a tentative D call TRBD1 (6 bases). The CDR3 has 15 residues. Trimming shortened V by 4 bases and J by 6 bases, and 18 bases separated the two germline ends. Per the germline V gene, CDR1 is MNHNS and CDR2 is SASEGT. CDR3: CASSALQGNYDGYTF. CDR3 sequence (DNA): TGTGCCAGCAGTGCGCTACAGGGTAACTACGATGGCTACACCTTC.

The CDR3, as DNA: TGCGCCAGCAGCTGGGGACTAGCGGGGGATGAGCAGTTCTTC. This sequence encodes CASSWGLAGDEQFF. V is TRBV5-1 and J is TRBJ2-1, with 14 bases aligning to TRBD2. With 3 bases clipped from V and 8 bases from J, the junction kept 1 base outside the gene matches. CDR3 length: 14 residues. Germline V gene data show CDR1 as SGHRS and CDR2 as YFSETQ.

CDR3 sequence (DNA): TGTGCCAGCAGTACCCGACAGGGTTTCTTTGAGACCCAGTACTTC. Its protein product is CASSTRQGFFETQYF. The V call is TRBV28, the J call TRBJ2-5; 7 bases are a match to TRBD1. Germline V gene lookup returns CDR1 MDHEN and CDR2 SYDVKM. This CDR3 region has 15 residues. Trimming at V came to 5 bases and at J to 5 bases, leaving 11 bases not matched to a gene.

The rearrangement uses TRBV18 and TRBJ2-3; TRBD2 matches 14 bases. The CDR3 spans 16 residues. The ends lost 6 bases at V and 4 bases at J; junction bases unmatched: 6. CDR1 is KGHSH and CDR2 is LQKENI in the germline V gene. CDR3 amino acids: CASSPGTSGSADTQYF. As DNA, the CDR3 is TGTGCCAGCTCGCCCGGGACTAGCGGGAGTGCAGATACGCAGTATTTT.

CDR3 amino acids: CSVNPGTQYF. In nucleotides, the CDR3 is TGCAGCGTAAACCCCGGTACGCAGTATTTT. The chain is built from TRBV29-1 and TRBJ2-3; D call uncertain. CDR1 and CDR2 (germline): SQVTM, ANQGSEA. This CDR3 spans 10 amino acids. Trimming took 6 bases from V and 8 from J, leaving 9 bases between them.

This rearrangement joins TRBV6-5 to TRBJ2-7; D remains unclear. From germline, CDR1 is MNHEY and CDR2 SVGAGI. Trimming stripped 2 bases from V and 6 bases from J, with 8 bases between. This CDR3 has 12 residues. The CDR3 bases are TGTGCCAGCAGTTACGGCCGTGGCGAGCAGTACTTC. Amino acid sequence: CASSYGRGEQYF.

The chain recombines TRBV7-2 with TRBJ2-3; D is possibly TRBD2 (6 bases). The germline V and J ends were trimmed by 7 bases and 3 bases, with 17 bases remaining between them. From germline, CDR1 is SGHTA and CDR2 FQGNSA. The CDR3 runs 15 residues. CDR3 coding DNA: TGTGCCAGCACCCCGGCCAGACTAGGGACAGATACGCAGTATTTT. This encodes CASTPARLGTDTQYF.

The chain is built from TRBV27 and TRBJ2-7; D is perhaps TRBD2 (6 bases). Germline V CDR1 and CDR2: MNHEY, SMNVEV (reference sequence). This CDR3 contains 13 residues. Trimming left V 3 bases short and J 2 bases short, with 8 bases between. The CDR3 DNA sequence: TGTGCCAGCAGTTTCCCGGGGGCCTACGAGCAGTACTTC. This gives the protein CASSFPGAYEQYF.

The V gene is TRBV13, the J gene TRBJ1-1, with D perhaps TRBD1 (6 bases). CDR1 and CDR2 from the germline V gene are PRHDT and FYEKMQ (reference sequence). Between the trimmed V and J ends, which lost 5 bases and 6 bases, there was a span of 22 bases. The CDR3 totals 16 residues. CDR3: CASSPHGGGLGSEAFF. CDR3 DNA sequence: TGTGCCAGCAGCCCGCACGGGGGGGGCCTGGGATCTGAAGCTTTCTTT.

V is TRBV12-2 and J is TRBJ2-7; TRBD2 was called by the table and not checked on the DNA. TRBV12-2 is a recognized pseudogene. The CDR3 runs 13 residues. The CDR3 loop is CASRLGGLGEQYF. The CDR3, as DNA: TGTGCAAGTCGGCTCGGAGGGTTGGGGGAGCAGTACTTC.